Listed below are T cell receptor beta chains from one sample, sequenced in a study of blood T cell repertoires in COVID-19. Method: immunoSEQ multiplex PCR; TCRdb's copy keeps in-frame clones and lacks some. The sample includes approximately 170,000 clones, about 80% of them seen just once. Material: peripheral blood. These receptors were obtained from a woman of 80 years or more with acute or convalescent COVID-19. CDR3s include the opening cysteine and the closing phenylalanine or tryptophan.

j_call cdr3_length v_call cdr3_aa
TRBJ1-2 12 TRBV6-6 CASRGQNYGYTF
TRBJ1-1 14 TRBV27 CASSLRGGGTEAFF
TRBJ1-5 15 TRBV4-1 CASSQDAGGSQPQHF
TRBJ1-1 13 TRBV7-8 CASSLSLDPEAFF
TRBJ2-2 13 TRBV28 CASSLSGTGELFF
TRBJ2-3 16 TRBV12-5 CASGSGTGANTDTQYF
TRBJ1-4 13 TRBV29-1 CSTTGATNEKLFF
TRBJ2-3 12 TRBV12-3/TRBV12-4 CASSLAADTQYF
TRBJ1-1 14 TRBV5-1 CASSPSGGYTEAFF
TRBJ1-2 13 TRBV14 CASSALGGNGYTF
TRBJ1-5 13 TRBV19 CASSGGGDQPQHF
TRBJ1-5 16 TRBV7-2 CASSAQGTGIYQPQHF
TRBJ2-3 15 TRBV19 CASSMAGGSTDTQYF
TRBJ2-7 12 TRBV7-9 CASSLASGEQYF
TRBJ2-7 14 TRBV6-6 CATVPNRGSHEQYF
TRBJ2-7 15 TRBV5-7 CASSLFEREVYEQYF
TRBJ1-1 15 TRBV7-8 CASSLARTGVWEAFF
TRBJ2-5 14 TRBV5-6 CASSLQGARETQYF
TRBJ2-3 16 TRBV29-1 CSVEDNLAGRPDTQYF
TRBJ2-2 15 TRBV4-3 CASSQVTGRTGELFF
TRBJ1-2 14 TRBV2 CASSEGRGFYGYTF
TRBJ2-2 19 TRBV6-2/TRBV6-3 CASSYSFGSAGVRTGELFF
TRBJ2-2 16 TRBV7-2 CASSSAQGAVTGELFF
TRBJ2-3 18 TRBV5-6 CASSLETGDLGGTDTQYF
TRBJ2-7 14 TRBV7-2 CASSPPGSSYEQYF
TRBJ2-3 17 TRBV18 CASSPTTGPLSTDTQYF
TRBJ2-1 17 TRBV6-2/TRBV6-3 CASSRLGLAGGVNEQFF
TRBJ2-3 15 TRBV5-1 CASSFSGGDADTQYF
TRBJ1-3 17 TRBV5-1 CASSSRTGRPSGNTIYF
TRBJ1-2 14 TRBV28 CASMSSGTGHGYTF
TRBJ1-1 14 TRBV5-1 CASSLDRTNTEAFF
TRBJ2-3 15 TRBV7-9 CASSFLGASTDTQYF
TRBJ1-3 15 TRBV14 CASSQARGSGNTIYF
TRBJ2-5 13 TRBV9 CASSLSGGETQYF
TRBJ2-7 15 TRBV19 CASSAAGGSSYEQYF
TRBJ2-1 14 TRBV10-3 CAISEEGQGDEQFF
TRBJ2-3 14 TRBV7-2 CASSQTGGSDTQYF
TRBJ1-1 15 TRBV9 CASSKPTGVNTEAFF
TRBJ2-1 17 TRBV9 CASSVGTSGGLKNEQFF
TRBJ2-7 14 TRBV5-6 CASTRTGRSYEQYF
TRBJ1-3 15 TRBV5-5 CASSLDRMAGNTIYF
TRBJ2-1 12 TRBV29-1 CSTGTGDDEQFF
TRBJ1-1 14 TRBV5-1 CASAPGVANTEAFF
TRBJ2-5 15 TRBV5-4 CASSSTVGSKETQYF
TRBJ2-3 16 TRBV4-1 CASSQEGLADTDTQYF
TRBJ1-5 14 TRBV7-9 CASSLPGDNQPQHF
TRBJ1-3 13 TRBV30 CAWEQGAGNTIYF
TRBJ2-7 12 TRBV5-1 CASSTTGNEQYF
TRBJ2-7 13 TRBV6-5 CASSLDRGGEQYF
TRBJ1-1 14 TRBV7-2 CASSLGAGSTEAFF
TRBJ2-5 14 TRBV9 CASSVTGNRETQYF
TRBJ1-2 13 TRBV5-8 CASSLVQQGGYTF
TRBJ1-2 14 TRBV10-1 CASSESRTGYGYTF
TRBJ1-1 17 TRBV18 CASSPRQGASMNTEAFF
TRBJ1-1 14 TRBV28 CASSTGGAGTEAFF